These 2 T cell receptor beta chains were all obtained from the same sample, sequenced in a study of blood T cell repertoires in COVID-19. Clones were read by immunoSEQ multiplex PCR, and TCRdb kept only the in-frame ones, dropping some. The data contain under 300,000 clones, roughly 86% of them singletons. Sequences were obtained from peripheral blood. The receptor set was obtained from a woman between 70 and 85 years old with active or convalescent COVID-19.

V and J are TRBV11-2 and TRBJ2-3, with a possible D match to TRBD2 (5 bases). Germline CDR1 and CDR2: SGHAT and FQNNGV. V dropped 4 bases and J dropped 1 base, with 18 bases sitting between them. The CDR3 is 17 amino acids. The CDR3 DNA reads TGTGCCAGCAGCTCGGTCGGGCGGGCCGGAGGCACAGATACGCAGTATTTT. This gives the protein CASSSVGRAGGTDTQYF.

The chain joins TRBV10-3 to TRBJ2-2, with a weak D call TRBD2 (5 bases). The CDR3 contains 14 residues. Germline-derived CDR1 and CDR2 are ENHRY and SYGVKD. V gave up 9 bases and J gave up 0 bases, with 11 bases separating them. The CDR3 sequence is CAMRAHANTGELFF. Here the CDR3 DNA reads TGTGCCATGAGGGCACACGCGAACACCGGGGAGCTGTTTTTT.